This is a list of T cell receptor beta chains from one sample in a study of T cell responses to AZD1222 COVID-19 vaccine. The repertoire was sequenced with immunoSEQ multiplex PCR; TCRdb's copy has only in-frame clones and lacks some. Of some 130,000 clones in the sample, 90% were seen once. This sample comprised peripheral blood, obtained on day 0 of AZD1222 vaccination. Source of these receptors: an adult in good health. Both conserved end residues are part of each CDR3. Fields, in order: D gene, clone size, V gene, J gene, CDR3 DNA, CDR3 protein. The D gene is left open where the match is weak. Clone size is not always given. Where it is, it says once, few, many or a class for expanded clones.

TRBD1	NA	TRBV5-1	TRBJ1-1	TGCGCCAGCAGCTTGGGGACAGGGACAATGAACACTGAAGCTTTCTTT	CASSLGTGTMNTEAFF
TRBD2	NA	TRBV11-2	TRBJ2-5	TGTGCCAGCAGCTCCGGGACTAGGGTGAGGGAGACCCAGTACTTC	CASSSGTRVRETQYF
NA	NA	TRBV5-1	TRBJ1-2	TGCGCCAGCAGCTTGGAGGTCGGGGGCACTGCTTATGGCTACACCTTC	CASSLEVGGTAYGYTF
NA	NA	TRBV19	TRBJ1-1	TGTGCCAGTAGTCTGGGTTCGGGAGGGAACACTGAAGCTTTCTTT	CASSLGSGGNTEAFF
NA	NA	TRBV4-3	TRBJ2-3	TGCGCCAGCAGCCAGGCCCGGGGGGATACGCAGTATTTT	CASSQARGDTQYF
NA	NA	TRBV19	TRBJ1-1	TGTGCCAGTAGTATGACGGGACCTACTGAAGCTTTCTTT	CASSMTGPTEAFF
TRBD1	NA	TRBV7-8	TRBJ1-2	TGTGCCAGCAGCTTCAGTTTATGGGGGACAGGGGTTGCTAACTATGGCTACACCTTC	CASSFSLWGTGVANYGYTF
TRBD2	NA	TRBV3-1/TRBV3-2	TRBJ2-1	TGTGCCAGCAGCCGGAGGCTAAAAGCGGGGGGCTCCTACAATGAGCAGTTCTTC	CASSRRLKAGGSYNEQFF
NA	once	TRBV28	TRBJ1-1	TGTGCCAGCAGTTTGGCCCCGTCTGAAGCTTTCTTT	CASSLAPSEAFF
TRBD1	NA	TRBV12-3/TRBV12-4	TRBJ2-5	TGTGCCAGCAGTTGGGACAGCCAAGAGACCCAGTACTTC	CASSWDSQETQYF
TRBD1	NA	TRBV18	TRBJ2-3	TGTGCCAGCTCACCCTATCAGACAGGGGGCGCAGATACGCAGTATTTT	CASSPYQTGGADTQYF
TRBD1	NA	TRBV9	TRBJ2-7	TGTGCCAGCAGCGCACTCGGGACAGGAGACTACGAGCAGTACTTC	CASSALGTGDYEQYF
NA	NA	TRBV28	TRBJ1-3	TGTGCCAGCAGTATCGCAGGGTCCGGAAACACCATATATTTT	CASSIAGSGNTIYF
NA	NA	TRBV28	TRBJ1-5	TGTGCCAGCAGTCCGCCGGGCTACAATCAGCCCCAGCATTTT	CASSPPGYNQPQHF
TRBD1	NA	TRBV27	TRBJ2-1	TGTGCCAGCAGTCTACAGGGGCCTCCCGCCAATGAGCAGTTCTTC	CASSLQGPPANEQFF
NA	NA	TRBV20-1	TRBJ1-1	TGCAGTGCTAGTCCCACTGAAGCTTTCTTT	CSASPTEAFF
NA	NA	TRBV6-5	TRBJ1-5	TGTGCCAGCAGGGGGTACGAGGCCGGCAATCAGCCCCAGCATTTT	CASRGYEAGNQPQHF
NA	NA	TRBV27	TRBJ1-6	TGTGCCAGCGCGGACAAACCTTGGGGCTATAATTCACCCCTCCACTTT	CASADKPWGYNSPLHF
NA	NA	TRBV27	TRBJ2-7	TGTGCCAGCAGTTCCTGGGGGGGCTCCGAGCAGTACTTC	CASSSWGGSEQYF
NA	NA	TRBV28	TRBJ1-5	TGTGCCAGCAGTCCCCCCGGGCAGGTAGACTATAGCAATCAGCCCCAGCATTTT	CASSPPGQVDYSNQPQHF
NA	NA	TRBV28	TRBJ1-5	TGTGCCAGCACGGGGGGGGGACATGATAGCAATCAGCCCCAGCATTTT	CASTGGGHDSNQPQHF
TRBD1	NA	TRBV5-1	TRBJ2-7	TGCGCCAGCAGCTCCGGGACAGGGGGCGCCTACGAGCAGTACTTC	CASSSGTGGAYEQYF
NA	once	TRBV3-1/TRBV3-2	TRBJ1-2	TGTGCCAGCAGCCAAGGGCAGGGCCAGTCCGGCTACACCTTC	CASSQGQGQSGYTF
NA	NA	TRBV10-3	TRBJ1-5	TGTGCCATCAGCGCCGAGAGAATCGGTCAGCCCCAGCATTTT	CAISAERIGQPQHF
NA	NA	TRBV5-5	TRBJ1-3	TGTGCCAGCAGTGGGTCTGGAAACACCATATATTTT	CASSGSGNTIYF
NA	NA	TRBV5-1	TRBJ1-3	TGCGCCAGCAGCTCTAGCAACACCATATATTTT	CASSSSNTIYF
TRBD1	NA	TRBV19	TRBJ1-5	TGTGCCAGTAGTACTGGACAGGGGTGGCAGCCCCAGCATTTT	CASSTGQGWQPQHF
NA	NA	TRBV20-1	TRBJ1-1	TGCAGTGCTAGTAGGGTCACTGAAGCTTTCTTT	CSASRVTEAFF
NA	NA	TRBV5-5	TRBJ2-5	TGTGCCAGCAGCTTAATAGCTCCGGAGACCCAGTACTTC	CASSLIAPETQYF
NA	NA	TRBV30	TRBJ1-2	TGTGCCTGGAAAACGGGATTCGAAGGCTACACCTTC	CAWKTGFEGYTF
TRBD2	NA	TRBV29-1	TRBJ2-1	TGCAGCGTGACCCTAGGCGGGGGAAACAATGAGCAGTTCTTC	CSVTLGGGNNEQFF
TRBD1	NA	TRBV19	TRBJ1-4	TGTGCCAGTACCAGGGACAGGAGGAATGAAAAACTGTTTTTT	CASTRDRRNEKLFF
NA	NA	TRBV5-1	TRBJ1-5	TGCGCCAGCAGCTTGTGGGGGGGAGATCAGCCCCAGCATTTT	CASSLWGGDQPQHF
TRBD1	NA	TRBV7-9	TRBJ1-1	TGTGCCAGCAGCTTCCTGAGGACAGGGGGGTTCGCGGAAGCTTTCTTT	CASSFLRTGGFAEAFF
NA	NA	TRBV19	TRBJ2-3	TGTGCCAGTAGTATAGATGGGATGGCCGGCTCATCGCAGTATTTT	CASSIDGMAGSSQYF
NA	NA	TRBV12-3/TRBV12-4	TRBJ2-5	TGTGCCAGCAGTCCGCGGGAGACCCAGTACTTC	CASSPRETQYF
NA	NA	TRBV5-1	TRBJ2-7	TGCGCCAGCAGCTTGGAAGGGGTGACATACTACGAGCAGTACTTC	CASSLEGVTYYEQYF
TRBD1	NA	TRBV18	TRBJ2-1	TGTGCCAGCTCACCACCGGGCCGACAGGGAACGCCCTACAATGAGCAGTTCTTC	CASSPPGRQGTPYNEQFF
TRBD2	NA	TRBV6-4	TRBJ2-5	TGTGCCAGCAGTCCCGTAGCGGGGGGCCAAGAGACCCAGTACTTC	CASSPVAGGQETQYF
TRBD1	NA	TRBV19	TRBJ1-1	TGTGCCAGTGGAACAGGGGGCGCGAATGAAGCTTTCTTT	CASGTGGANEAFF
NA	NA	TRBV12-3/TRBV12-4	TRBJ1-1	TGTGCCAGCAGACCTGGAAGGAGCTGGGAGACTTTCTTT	CASRPGRSWETFF
NA	NA	TRBV7-2	TRBJ1-5	TGTGCCAGCAGCTCCTCGGGGGCTATTCAGCCCCAGCATTTT	CASSSSGAIQPQHF
TRBD1	NA	TRBV7-2	TRBJ2-7	TGTGCCAGCAGCTTAGTGTTAAGGGGGCCCTACGAGCAGTACTTC	CASSLVLRGPYEQYF
TRBD1	once	TRBV15	TRBJ1-1	TGTGCCACCAGCAGGGACAGGGCGATAGGAGCTTTCTTT	CATSRDRAIGAFF
NA	NA	TRBV14	TRBJ1-5	TGTGCCCCCCTTAGGGTGGGCCAGCCCCAGCATTTT	CAPLRVGQPQHF
TRBD1	NA	TRBV28	TRBJ1-1	TGTGCCAGCAGTTTGGGACAGGCCAGGGCTGAAGCTTTCTTT	CASSLGQARAEAFF
NA	NA	TRBV4-1	TRBJ1-6	TGCGCCAGCAGCCAATTCGAAGCGGGGAGCTCCTATAATTCACCCCTCCACTTT	CASSQFEAGSSYNSPLHF
TRBD2	NA	TRBV6-2/TRBV6-3	TRBJ2-3	TGTGCCAGCAGTTGGGGACTAGCGGGTATTTGGGATACGCAGTATTTT	CASSWGLAGIWDTQYF
NA	NA	TRBV12-3/TRBV12-4	TRBJ2-7	TGTGCCAGTAGGTGGGGGCACCTCTACGAGCAGTACTTC	CASRWGHLYEQYF
TRBD2	NA	TRBV19	TRBJ2-3	TGTGCCAGTAGCCCTCAGACTAGCGGGGAATACACAGATACGCAGTATTTT	CASSPQTSGEYTDTQYF
NA	once	TRBV5-8	TRBJ1-5	TGTGCCAGCAGCTTACACGATAGCAATCAGCCCCAGCATTTT	CASSLHDSNQPQHF
NA	NA	TRBV29-1	TRBJ1-2	TGCAGCGTTGAGGGCCTTATAGAGACAGAGAATAACTATGGCTACACCTTC	CSVEGLIETENNYGYTF
TRBD1	NA	TRBV12-3/TRBV12-4	TRBJ2-7	TGTGCCAGCAGTTTAGTGGACAGGTATGGGCAGTACTTC	CASSLVDRYGQYF
NA	NA	TRBV7-9	TRBJ1-2	TGTGCCAGCAGCTTGGCCGGGGTGGAGGAAAACTATGGCTACACCTTC	CASSLAGVEENYGYTF
TRBD2	NA	TRBV11-3	TRBJ2-2	TGTGCCAGCAGCTCCCGCCCGGGGGGGCCCGGGGAGCTGTTTTTT	CASSSRPGGPGELFF